Each of the 13 T cell receptor beta chains below was sequenced from the same sample in a study of shared clonotypes between healthy human individuals. Measured with immunoSEQ multiplex PCR; TCRdb has only the in-frame clones, and not every one. The data show around 510,000 clones, around 76% seen once. The source material was PBMCs. The receptors stem from a woman between 35 and 50 years old in good health. Some clones in this sample may be carry-over from other donors' samples.

The chain employs TRBV19 and TRBJ2-7; no clear D. Germline V gene sequence: CDR1 LNHDA, CDR2 SQIVND (reference sequence). The CDR3 sequence is 15 residues long. The V and J ends lost 7 bases and 6 bases respectively, with 22 bases between them. CDR3 sequence: CASTPKVLHGVEQYF. CDR3 DNA sequence: TGTGCCAGTACTCCGAAGGTACTTCACGGTGTCGAGCAGTACTTC.

This rearrangement joins TRBV7-9 to TRBJ2-1; 14 bases are shared with TRBD2. Germline V gene lookup returns CDR1 SEHNR and CDR2 FQNEAQ (reference sequence). Trimming cost V 5 bases and J 5 bases; bases outside gene matches: 5. The CDR3 is 16 residues long. CDR3 amino acids: CASSPRTSGRNNEQFF. CDR3 nucleotide sequence: TGTGCCAGCAGCCCGCGGACTAGCGGGAGGAACAATGAGCAGTTCTTC.

The V and J genes are TRBV27 and TRBJ2-1, with D possibly being TRBD1 (5 bases). From germline, CDR1 is MNHEY and CDR2 SMNVEV (reference sequence). Trimming removed 5 bases from V and 10 bases from J, with 18 bases in between. The CDR3 is made up of 14 amino acids. DNA for the CDR3: TGTGCCAGCAGTCCAAGAGACCCAGGGTTAGAGCAGTTCTTC. Residues: CASSPRDPGLEQFF.

Details on this clone: This sample also contains other DNA sequences that code for the same CDR3. The chain joins TRBV10-3 to TRBJ2-3; tentative D call: TRBD2 (5 bases). Per the germline V gene, CDR1 is ENHRY and CDR2 is SYGVKD. The CDR3 length is 16 residues. V was shortened by 3 bases and J by 2 bases, with 15 bases between the two germline ends. The DNA for the CDR3 is TGTGCCATCAGTGACCTACTGGTGGGAGACACAGATACGCAGTATTTT. Translating it yields CAISDLLVGDTDTQYF.

The chain carries TRBV5-6 and TRBJ2-7; weak D call: TRBD2 (6 bases). The length of the CDR3 is 14 residues. The germline V and J ends were trimmed by 2 bases and 2 bases, with 11 bases remaining between them. Germline lookup yields CDR1 SGHDT and CDR2 YYEEEE. The CDR3 DNA sequence: TGTGCCAGCAGCTTAGGAGGGAGTCCCTACGAGCAGTACTTC. Its translation is CASSLGGSPYEQYF.

The V and J genes are TRBV6-6 and TRBJ2-5, with D possibly being TRBD1 (6 bases). Germline values: CDR1 MNHNY, CDR2 SVGAGI (reference sequence). The V gene lost 4 bases and the J gene lost 5 bases, with 14 bases spanning the gap. This CDR3 has 14 residues. CDR3 sequence: CASSFTGFGETQYF. The CDR3 DNA reads TGTGCCAGCAGTTTTACAGGGTTTGGTGAGACCCAGTACTTC.

The chain employs TRBV29-1 and TRBJ1-1; D is unresolved. V lost 8 bases and J lost 5, with 18 bases in between. There are 13 residues in the CDR3. The germline V gene encodes CDR1 SQVTM and CDR2 ANQGSEA. The CDR3 loop is CSYKGLGGTEAFF. CDR3 nucleotide sequence: TGCAGCTACAAGGGCCTTGGTGGGACTGAAGCTTTCTTT.

The gene calls are TRBV9 and TRBJ1-2; 9 nucleotides match TRBD1. After removal of 2 bases from V and 2 bases from J, the junction contained 4 bases not matched to a gene. This CDR3 spans 15 amino acids. The V gene's germline CDR1 is SGDLS and CDR2 YYNGEE. Written as DNA, the CDR3 is TGTGCCAGCAGCGTGGAACAGGGGGCGAACTATGGCTACACCTTC. Translating gives CASSVEQGANYGYTF.

V usage is TRBV28 and J usage is TRBJ2-5; 7 bases agree with TRBD1. CDR1 and CDR2 from the germline V gene are MDHEN and SYDVKM. The V gene end was trimmed by 9 bases and the J gene end by 5 bases; junction bases not matched to a gene: 12. The CDR3 is made up of 14 amino acids. CDR3: CASYGWDRGETQYF. The CDR3 DNA reads TGTGCCAGTTACGGGTGGGACAGAGGGGAGACCCAGTACTTC.

The chain uses TRBV7-3 and TRBJ2-3; 10 nucleotides agree with TRBD2. The CDR3 covers 16 residues. V lost 5 bases, J lost 4 bases, and 9 bases stayed unmatched. Germline V gene lookup returns CDR1 SGHTA and CDR2 FQGTGA. The DNA of the CDR3 is TGTGCCAGCAGCCTAGAAGCGGGAGGGCCAGCAGATACGCAGTATTTT. It yields the protein CASSLEAGGPADTQYF.

The rearrangement links TRBV6-5 to TRBJ1-1; no clear D gene. Germline V lookup: CDR1 MNHEY, CDR2 SVGAGI. Deletions cut 6 bases from V and 0 bases from J, with 11 bases between. The CDR3 has 14 residues. CDR3 protein: CASSKRTVNTEAFF. The CDR3, as DNA: TGTGCCAGCAGCAAACGGACGGTGAACACTGAAGCTTTCTTT.

This clone has a count of ten or more. The chain uses TRBV7-9 and TRBJ1-5, with D hard to call. The CDR3 contains 12 residues. Trimming left V 3 bases short and J 2 bases short, with 2 bases between. Germline CDR1 is SEHNR and CDR2 is FQNEAQ (reference sequence). DNA of the CDR3: TGTGCCAGCAGCTTTGGCAATCAGCCCCAGCATTTT. Its translation: CASSFGNQPQHF.

V usage is TRBV5-1 and J usage is TRBJ2-5; 14 bases agree with TRBD2. The length of the CDR3 is 15 residues. With 3 bases clipped from V and 9 bases from J, the junction kept 7 bases outside the gene matches. The germline CDR1 and CDR2 sequences are SGHRS and YFSETQ. The CDR3 reads CASSSGTSGSGAQYF. The CDR3 DNA reads TGCGCCAGCAGCTCCGGGACTAGCGGGAGCGGGGCCCAGTACTTC.